This TCR beta chain was obtained from a study of blood T cell repertoires in COVID-19. The wider study: Researchers got acute and convalescent COVID-19 samples from the United States, Italy and Spain. Sources were T cells, B-cell-depleted T cells, or PBMCs; the material itself was cDNA or gDNA.

Original processing methods: Researchers report that nucleated cell counts were estimated from reference gene primer amplification. TCRdb's table, derived via immunoSEQ multiplex PCR, lists solely in-frame clones and lacks some. D and trimming come from the DNA, and the V and J calls and clone size come from that table. The table has about 200,000 clones, 86% seen once. The CDR3 is 14 residues long. In germline, CDR1 is SGHAT, CDR2 FQDESV (reference sequence). V shed 3 bases and J shed 7 bases, with 10 bases lying between them. The gene calls are TRBV11-1 and TRBJ1-6; D is perhaps TRBD1 (5 bases). Sequencing was carried out using peripheral blood. The receptor was derived from a woman aged 65 to 85 with acute or convalescent COVID-19. CDR3 DNA sequence: TGTGCCAGCAGCTTCGGTAGGGGAAATTCACCCCTCCACTTT. Protein sequence: CASSFGRGNSPLHF.